The clone carrying this T cell receptor (beta chain) was detected a few times. Using immunoSEQ multiplex PCR, the repertoire was profiled, and TCRdb retains in-frame clones only, with some absent. The data hold 10,000 to 15,000 clones, with about 69% observed a single time. This entry is derived from a study of T cells in tumors after PD-1 blockade. As for the study in general: During anti-PD-1 treatment, some patients continued daily vismodegib 150 mg.

Trimming cost V 1 base and J 5 bases, with 11 bases left between them. From germline, CDR1 is MGHRA and CDR2 YSYEKL. The CDR3 loop spans 14 amino acids. Before and after PD-1 blockade, biopsies were collected from the same primary tumor site. This sequence originates from a human donor with cutaneous squamous cell carcinoma. This specimen consisted of tumor tissue, obtained before anti-PD-1 treatment. The chain recombines TRBV4-1 with TRBJ1-1; TRBD1 is a possible D gene (5 bases). For the CDR3, the DNA is TGCGCCAGCAGCCAAGGCGACAGTAGGACTGAAGCTTTCTTT. Translating it yields CASSQGDSRTEAFF.